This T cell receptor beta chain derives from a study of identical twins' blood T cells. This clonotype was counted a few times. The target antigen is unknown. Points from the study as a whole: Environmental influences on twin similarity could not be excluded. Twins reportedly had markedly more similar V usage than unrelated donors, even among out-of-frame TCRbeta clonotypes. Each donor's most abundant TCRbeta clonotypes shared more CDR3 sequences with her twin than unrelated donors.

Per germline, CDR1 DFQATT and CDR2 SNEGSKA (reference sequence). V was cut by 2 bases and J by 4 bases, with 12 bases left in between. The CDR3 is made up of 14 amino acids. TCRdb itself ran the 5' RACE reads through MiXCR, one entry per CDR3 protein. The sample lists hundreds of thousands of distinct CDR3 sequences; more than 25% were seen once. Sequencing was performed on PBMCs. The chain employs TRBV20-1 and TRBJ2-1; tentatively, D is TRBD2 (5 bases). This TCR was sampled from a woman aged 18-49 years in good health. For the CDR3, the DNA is TGCAGTGCTAGACAGGAGGAAGCGTACAATGAGCAGTTCTTC. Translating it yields CSARQEEAYNEQFF.